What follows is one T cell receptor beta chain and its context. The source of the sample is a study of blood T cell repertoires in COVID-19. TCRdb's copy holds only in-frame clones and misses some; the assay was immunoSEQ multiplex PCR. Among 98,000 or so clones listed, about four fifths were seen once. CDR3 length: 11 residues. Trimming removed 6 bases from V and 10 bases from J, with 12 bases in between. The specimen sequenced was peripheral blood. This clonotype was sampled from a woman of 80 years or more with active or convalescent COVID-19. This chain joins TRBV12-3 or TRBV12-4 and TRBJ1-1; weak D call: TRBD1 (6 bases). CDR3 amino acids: CASSLTGIAFF. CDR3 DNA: TGTGCCAGCAGCCTTACAGGGATAGCTTTCTTT.